The clone carrying this T cell receptor (beta chain) came up once. These data originate in a study of blood T cell repertoires in COVID-19. TCRdb's table, derived via immunoSEQ multiplex PCR, lists solely in-frame clones and lacks some. Of fewer than 40,000 clones in the sample, 88% are singletons; the top ten hold around 15%. Trimming shortened V by 0 bases and J by 3 bases, and 12 bases separated the two germline ends. CDR3 length: 15 residues. Germline V gene sequence: CDR1 KGHSH, CDR2 LQKENI. The sequence derives from a man between 60 and 75 years old with active COVID-19. The V gene is TRBV18, the J gene TRBJ2-7; weak D call: TRBD1 (6 bases). Material for sequencing was peripheral blood. The CDR3 sequence: CASSPPSGASYEQYF. In DNA form, the CDR3 reads TGTGCCAGCTCACCACCATCAGGGGCCAGCTACGAGCAGTACTTC.